This record looks at one TCR beta chain sequence and its context. The assay was immunoSEQ multiplex PCR, and TCRdb's table has in-frame clones only and misses some. The sample records approximately 40,000 clones, around 88% being singletons. The data are from a study of OX40 agonist ivuxolimab in advanced cancers. Study-wide context: Ivuxolimab, an agonist antibody against OX40 (CD134), was given to patients.

Autoimmune disease history or systemic immunosuppression led to patient exclusion. The CDR3 runs 16 residues. Germline assignment: CDR1 MDHEN and CDR2 SYDVKM. Trimming took 5 bases from V and 3 from J, leaving 20 bases between them. The J gene is TRBJ2-7, the V gene TRBV28, with D possibly matching TRBD1 (6 bases). Specimen: CD4+ or CD8+ T cells sorted from blood, collected in a trial of the OX40 agonist ivuxolimab. The sequence came from an adult with an advanced solid tumor such as melanoma, head and neck, liver or kidney cancer. The CDR3 nucleotides are TGTGCCAGCAGTCAACTTCAGACAGGCCCACTCTACGAGCAGTACTTC. Translating it yields CASSQLQTGPLYEQYF.